A single sample gave rise to the 27 T cell receptor beta chains below, sequenced in a study of PD-1 blockade in mismatch repair-deficient tumors (dated by TCRdb to 2016 to 2017). Their cognate antigens are unknown. The library was prepared using the immunoSEQ multiplex PCR assay. Held by TCRdb, this immuneACCESS table contains in-frame sequences only and omits some clones. Under half of the omission traces to an unresolved V gene where checked; the cause of the rest is unknown. Present in this sample are approximately 10,000 clones, roughly 90% of which were seen just once. The ten largest clones represent approximately 15% of the sample. Sample time point, as interpreted from the label and publication: approximately ten-day in vitro stimulation with candidate mutation-associated neoantigen peptide 1. The sample consisted of cells cultured in vitro, taken from a patient treated with pembrolizumab. All receptors come from an adult with mismatch repair-deficient cancer.

The chain has TRBV5-1 and TRBJ1-5; D is possibly TRBD1 (5 bases). Germline loops: CDR1 SGHRS, CDR2 YFSETQ. Deletions cut 0 bases from V and 1 base from J, with 11 bases between. The length of the CDR3 is 16 residues. The DNA for the CDR3 is TGCGCCAGCAGCTTGGAGGCAGGGATGAGCAATCAGCCCCAGCATTTT. It codes for CASSLEAGMSNQPQHF.

The chain carries TRBV13 and TRBJ2-7; TRBD2 aligns across 11 bases. CDR1 PRHDT and CDR2 FYEKMQ come from the germline V gene (reference sequence). Unmatched junction bases numbered 10, after V lost 8 bases and J lost 7 bases. This CDR3 comprises 14 residues. CDR3 sequence: CASHTLAGVPEQYF. In DNA, the CDR3 is TGTGCCAGCCACACACTAGCGGGAGTTCCTGAGCAGTACTTC.

The chain employs TRBV7-9 and TRBJ1-1; 10 bases agree with TRBD1. CDR3 length: 16 residues. V lost 1 base and J lost 3; bases outside the gene matches: 5. Germline CDR1 and CDR2: SEHNR and FQNEAQ (reference sequence). This CDR3 reads CASSLGQGATDTEAFF. The CDR3 DNA reads as TGTGCCAGCAGCTTAGGACAGGGGGCAACGGACACTGAAGCTTTCTTT.

The CDR3 sequence: CASSSGTPSAEAFF. The CDR3 bases are TGTGCCAGCAGCTCCGGGACACCAAGTGCTGAAGCTTTCTTT. The rearrangement links TRBV7-9 to TRBJ1-1; maybe TRBD1 (6 bases). The CDR3 has 14 amino acids. V was shortened by 4 bases and J by 6 bases, with 15 bases between the two germline ends. Germline V lookup: CDR1 SEHNR, CDR2 FQNEAQ (reference sequence).

The CDR3: CASSESSVTDTQYF. The DNA for the CDR3 is TGTGCCAGCAGTGAAAGTTCAGTCACAGATACGCAGTATTTT. The chain joins TRBV25-1 to TRBJ2-3, with D uncertain. Germline-derived CDR1 and CDR2 are MGHDK and SYGVNS. The V end lost 2 bases, the J end lost 2 bases, and 8 bases lay between the germline ends. The CDR3 totals 14 residues.

This chain connects TRBV5-8 to TRBJ2-1, with 12 nucleotides matching TRBD1. After removal of 3 bases from V and 8 bases from J, the junction contained 6 bases not matched to a gene. This CDR3 is 15 amino acids long. Germline V gene data show CDR1 as SGHTS and CDR2 as YDEGEE. The CDR3 region has the DNA TGTGCCAGCAGCTCACCGGGACAGGGGGCCCATGAGCAGTTCTTC. Encoded protein: CASSSPGQGAHEQFF. Full variable domain (outside the CDR3, taken from reference TRBV5-8 and TRBJ2-1): EAGVTQSPTHLIKTRGQQATLRCSPISGHTSVYWYQQALGLGLQFLLWYDEGEERNRGNFPPRFSGRQFPNYSSELNVNALELEDSALYLCASSSPGQGAHEQFFGPGTRLTVL.

The V gene is TRBV27, the J gene TRBJ1-2; TRBD1 matches 8 bases. This CDR3 region has 16 residues. V was pared by 2 bases and J by 5 bases, with 10 bases of the junction left unmatched. CDR1 MNHEY and CDR2 SMNVEV come from the germline V gene (reference sequence). CDR3 in amino acids: CASSLKSGTGLYGYTF. The CDR3 DNA sequence: TGTGCCAGCAGTTTAAAGTCCGGGACAGGCCTTTATGGCTACACCTTC.

The V gene is TRBV7-9, the J gene TRBJ2-6; D is undetermined. Germline CDR1 reads SEHNR; CDR2 reads FQNEAQ (reference sequence). The V gene lost 1 base and the J gene lost 1 base, with 5 bases spanning the gap. The CDR3 extends over 15 amino acids. The CDR3 bases are TGTGCCAGCAGCTTAGGAGGATCTGGGGCCAACGTCCTGACTTTC. Translating it yields CASSLGGSGANVLTF.

This clone has a handful of counts. The chain carries TRBV30 and TRBJ1-5; D is ambiguous. V was pared by 0 bases and J by 5 bases, with 14 bases between. The CDR3 spans 15 residues. CDR1 and CDR2 from the germline V gene are GTSNPN and SVGIG (reference sequence). The CDR3 reads CAWSVRSTNDQPQHF. The CDR3 bases are TGTGCCTGGAGTGTACGGTCAACAAACGATCAGCCCCAGCATTTT.

This chain links TRBV9 with TRBJ1-1, with a tentative D call TRBD1 (5 bases). This CDR3 is built from 14 residues. Germline loops: CDR1 SGDLS, CDR2 YYNGEE. Trimming cost V 0 bases and J 4 bases, with 10 bases left between them. CDR3: CASSVEQGATEAFF. The CDR3 nucleotides read TGTGCCAGCAGCGTAGAGCAGGGTGCCACTGAAGCTTTCTTT.

The gene calls are TRBV2 and TRBJ1-4; 7 nucleotides match TRBD1. V lost 3 bases and J lost 8; bases outside the gene matches: 9. Germline V lookup: CDR1 SNHLY, CDR2 FYNNEI. The CDR3 runs to 15 residues. CDR3 protein: CASSDRTGEFEKLFF. CDR3 bases: TGTGCCAGCAGTGATAGAACAGGGGAGTTCGAAAAACTGTTTTTT.

J is TRBJ1-5 and V is TRBV27, with D perhaps matching TRBD1 (5 bases). Germline lookup yields CDR1 MNHEY and CDR2 SMNVEV (reference sequence). Deletions cut 8 bases from V and 5 bases from J, with 10 bases between. The CDR3 has 12 amino acids. As DNA, the CDR3 is TGTGCCAGCGGCGAAGGGGATCAGCCCCAGCATTTT. It codes for CASGEGDQPQHF.

The gene calls are TRBV28 and TRBJ1-2, with no clear D. Germline CDR1 MDHEN, CDR2 SYDVKM. V lost 4 bases and J lost 3, with 6 bases in between. CDR3 length: 12 amino acids. The CDR3 here is CASSYQYYGYTF. CDR3 coding DNA: TGTGCCAGCAGTTACCAATACTATGGCTACACCTTC.

The chain joins TRBV5-1 to TRBJ1-2; D is uncertain. The CDR3 contains 13 residues. The V and J ends lost 4 bases and 8 bases respectively, with 15 bases between them. From germline, CDR1 is SGHRS and CDR2 YFSETQ. CDR3 nucleotides: TGCGCCAGCAGCCCGGCTGGGGTTATGGGCTACACCTTC. Translating it yields CASSPAGVMGYTF.

The J gene is TRBJ1-1, the V gene TRBV7-2; TRBD1 is a possible D gene (6 bases). The CDR3 covers 15 residues. Trimming removed 3 bases at V and 4 bases at J, with 15 bases between. Germline V lookup: CDR1 SGHTA, CDR2 FQGNSA. The CDR3 DNA reads TGTGCCAGCAGCTTCCCTTCGGGGGCGAGCACTGAAGCTTTCTTT. This codes for CASSFPSGASTEAFF.

The rearrangement uses TRBV5-1 and TRBJ1-1, with D perhaps matching TRBD1 (6 bases). V lost 3 bases, J lost 3 bases, and 12 bases lay in between. The germline V gene encodes CDR1 SGHRS and CDR2 YFSETQ. CDR3 size: 14 residues. CDR3 residues: CASSSQGFDTEAFF. In DNA, the CDR3 is TGCGCCAGCAGCTCGCAGGGGTTCGACACTGAAGCTTTCTTT.

The chain uses TRBV14 and TRBJ2-7, with 7 nucleotides matching TRBD2. After removal of 4 bases from V and 4 bases from J, the junction contained 16 bases not matched to a gene. The CDR3 runs 17 residues. Germline-derived CDR1 and CDR2 are SGHDN and FVKESK. CDR3 residues: CASSPRTSMGSRYEQYF. The CDR3 coding sequence is TGTGCCAGCAGCCCCAGGACTAGTATGGGTTCGCGGTACGAGCAGTACTTC.

This clone was observed a single time. The chain recombines TRBV7-3 with TRBJ2-2; D is unclear. Trimming left V 4 bases short and J 0 bases short, with 12 bases between. The CDR3 is 16 residues long. Germline V gene sequence: CDR1 SGHTA, CDR2 FQGTGA. CDR3 sequence: CASSSHPLSNTGELFF. Written as DNA, the CDR3 is TGTGCCAGCAGCTCCCACCCTCTTTCGAACACCGGGGAGCTGTTTTTT.

The chain uses TRBV5-1 and TRBJ2-1; TRBD2 matches 14 bases. Germline-derived CDR1 and CDR2 are SGHRS and YFSETQ. This CDR3 is 16 amino acids long. With V trimmed by 4 bases and J by 7 bases, 7 bases remained unmatched. This CDR3 reads CASSTVGLAGENEQFF. CDR3 DNA sequence: TGCGCCAGCAGCACGGTGGGACTAGCGGGAGAAAATGAGCAGTTCTTC. Looking up the rest from reference TRBV5-1 and TRBJ2-1 gives the full variable domain: KAGVTQTPRYLIKTRGQQVTLSCSPISGHRSVSWYQQTPGQGLQFLFEYFSETQRNKGNFPGRFSGRQFSNSRSEMNVSTLELGDSALYLCASSTVGLAGENEQFFGPGTRLTVL.

This clone was recorded only once. The rearrangement joins TRBV11-3 to TRBJ1-1; the match to TRBD1 covers 8 bases. After removal of 6 bases from V and 3 bases from J, the junction contained 15 bases not matched to a gene. The CDR3 has 17 residues. Germline lookup yields CDR1 SGHNT and CDR2 YENEEA. The CDR3 coding sequence is TGTGCCAGCAGATGTGGGGGACAGGAGGCTTGTGACACTGAAGCTTTCTTT. This translates into CASRCGGQEACDTEAFF.

The rearrangement links TRBV19 to TRBJ1-5; no clear D. The CDR3 extends over 18 amino acids. V was clipped by 6 bases and J by 0 bases, with 21 bases between them. CDR1 is LNHDA, CDR2 SQIVND, per germline (reference sequence). CDR3 protein: CASSPLLGGRDSNQPQHF. DNA of the CDR3: TGTGCCAGTAGCCCCCTTCTGGGTGGGCGTGATAGCAATCAGCCCCAGCATTTT.

The chain couples TRBV5-6 to TRBJ2-7; 12 nucleotides agree with TRBD2. There are 16 residues in the CDR3. The ends lost 4 bases at V and 4 bases at J; junction bases unmatched: 9. The germline gives CDR1 SGHDT, CDR2 YYEEEE. This chain's CDR3 is CASSHALAGGSYEQYF. In DNA form, the CDR3 reads TGTGCCAGCAGCCACGCCCTAGCGGGAGGGTCTTACGAGCAGTACTTC.

The chain carries TRBV2 and TRBJ1-1; unclear D gene. V was pared by 2 bases and J by 4 bases, with 11 bases between. Looked up from germline, CDR1 is SNHLY and CDR2 is FYNNEI. The CDR3 sequence is 14 residues long. The CDR3 sequence is CASSERRVGTEAFF. The CDR3, as DNA: TGTGCCAGCAGTGAAAGACGGGTCGGCACTGAAGCTTTCTTT.

The V call is TRBV6-1, the J call TRBJ2-1, with D tentatively TRBD1 (5 bases). This CDR3 has 12 amino acids. Germline loops: CDR1 MNHNS, CDR2 SASEGT. The V and J ends lost 8 bases and 10 bases respectively, with 15 bases between them. DNA of the CDR3: TGTGCCAGCGAAGGGGTCTTTTCCGAGCAGTTCTTC. Residues: CASEGVFSEQFF.

This rearrangement joins TRBV6-6 to TRBJ2-1, with 7 bases matching TRBD2. The CDR3 sequence is 16 residues long. Looked up from germline, CDR1 is MNHNY and CDR2 is SVGAGI (reference sequence). Unmatched junction bases numbered 4, after V lost 2 bases and J lost 0 bases. The CDR3 bases are TGTGCCAGCAGTTACGAGGGCGGGAGCTCCTACAATGAGCAGTTCTTC. It encodes CASSYEGGSSYNEQFF.

This clone appeared once. The J gene is TRBJ1-4, the V gene TRBV5-5; 7 bases fit TRBD1. V lost 1 base to trimming and J lost 7 bases; unmatched junction nucleotides: 7. Germline CDR1 and CDR2: SGHKS and YYEKEE (reference sequence). This CDR3 is built from 15 residues. The CDR3 protein is CASSLSRGRVEKLFF. CDR3 coding DNA: TGTGCCAGCAGCTTGTCAAGGGGGCGTGTTGAAAAACTGTTTTTT.

The chain has TRBV19 and TRBJ1-2; D remains unclear. The V and J ends lost 0 bases and 7 bases respectively, with 6 bases between them. The CDR3 runs to 12 residues. CDR1 LNHDA and CDR2 SQIVND come from the germline V gene (reference sequence). The CDR3 region is CASSIEGIGYTF. The CDR3 bases are TGTGCCAGTAGTATAGAAGGGATTGGCTACACCTTC.